The 27 T cell receptor beta chains below were found in one sample sequenced in a study of neurological immune-mediated disorders. TCRdb re-analysed the 5' RACE reads in MiXCR, keeping a single row per CDR3 protein. The sample has tens of thousands of distinct CDR3 sequences, 9.5% to 12% seen once. The sample consisted of PBMCs. The receptors were sampled from a man between 60 and 75 years old in good health.

This clonotype appeared many times. The genes are TRBV7-2 and TRBJ1-5; TRBD1 matches at 8 bases. V was clipped by 5 bases and J by 8 bases; unmatched bases: 5. The CDR3 length is 13 residues. Germline lookup yields CDR1 SGHTA and CDR2 FQGNSA. CDR3 coding DNA: TGTGCCAGCAGCAAGCAGGGGGCTGAGCCCCAGCATTTT. This translates into CASSKQGAEPQHF.

There are many counts of this clonotype. V and J are TRBV29-1 and TRBJ2-1; unclear D gene. V was pared by 4 bases and J by 0 bases, with 7 bases between. In germline, CDR1 is SQVTM, CDR2 ANQGSEA. The CDR3 has 13 residues. Here the CDR3 DNA reads TGCAGCGTTGTCGCCCCCTCCTACAATGAGCAGTTCTTC. Translating gives CSVVAPSYNEQFF.

This clonotype came up many times. V is TRBV5-5 and J is TRBJ2-1, with D possibly matching TRBD2 (5 bases). The V gene's germline CDR1 is SGHKS and CDR2 YYEKEE (reference sequence). There are 17 residues in the CDR3. Trimming shortened V by 2 bases and J by 0 bases, and 15 bases separated the two germline ends. This CDR3 is CASSLSAVGSSYNEQFF. The CDR3 region has the DNA TGTGCCAGCAGCTTAAGTGCAGTGGGGAGCTCCTACAATGAGCAGTTCTTC.

This clonotype was observed at least ten times. The rearrangement joins TRBV12-3 or TRBV12-4 to TRBJ1-5, with D perhaps matching TRBD1 (5 bases). The CDR3 spans 12 residues. V lost 6 bases and J lost 6, with 9 bases in between. CDR3 amino acids: CASRSQGQPQHF. For the CDR3, the DNA is TGTGCCAGCAGGTCCCAGGGTCAGCCCCAGCATTTT.

This clonotype was counted many times. V is TRBV9 and J is TRBJ2-7; D is undetermined. The germline V gene has CDR1 SGDLS and CDR2 YYNGEE. This CDR3 region has 14 residues. V was trimmed by 0 bases and J by 7 bases, leaving 14 bases between them. CDR3 amino acids: CASSVAPKPWEQYF. The CDR3 nucleotides read TGTGCCAGCAGCGTAGCCCCCAAGCCTTGGGAGCAGTACTTC. The complete variable domain, with remaining parts taken from reference TRBV9 and TRBJ2-7, reads DSGVTQTPKHLITATGQRVTLRCSPRSGDLSVYWYQQSLDQGLQFLIQYYNGEERAKGNILERFSAQQFPDLHSELNLSSLELGDSALYFCASSVAPKPWEQYFGPGTRLTVT.

This clonotype showed up many times. This sequence joins TRBV20-1 and TRBJ1-5, with D perhaps matching TRBD1 (5 bases). CDR3 length: 14 amino acids. Germline CDR1 reads DFQATT; CDR2 reads SNEGSKA (reference sequence). CDR3: CGAPHGGGGQPQHF. The CDR3 nucleotides are TGCGGAGCGCCGCACGGGGGGGGAGGTCAGCCCCAGCATTTT.

This clonotype has ten or more counts. The V gene is TRBV2, the J gene TRBJ2-3; D is ambiguous. V was shortened by 3 bases and J by 4 bases, with 11 bases between the two germline ends. CDR3 length equals 14 residues. Germline V lookup: CDR1 SNHLY, CDR2 FYNNEI. CDR3 coding DNA: TGTGCCAGCAGTGAGGGGTACGTCTCAGATACGCAGTATTTT. This gives the protein CASSEGYVSDTQYF.

Points on this clonotype: This is likely a read error, given that the CDR3 carries no conserved phenylalanine or tryptophan at its end. The rearrangement links TRBV24-1 to TRBJ2-5, with 8 bases fitting TRBD1. There are 15 residues in the CDR3. Germline CDR1 is KGHDR and CDR2 is SFDVKD. V shed 6 bases, J shed 4 bases, and the junction held 9 bases outside the gene matches. CDR3 bases: TGTGCCACCAGTAATACGTCAGGGGGCGGAGAGACCCAGTACCTC. This encodes CATSNTSGGGETQYL.

This clonotype was counted ten times or more. The gene calls are TRBV4-1 and TRBJ2-1, with 8 bases identical to TRBD1. This CDR3 region has 16 residues. Germline V gene data show CDR1 as MGHRA and CDR2 as YSYEKL. J lost 2 bases, V lost 3 bases, and 6 bases had no gene match. The CDR3 DNA reads TGCGCCAGCAGCCAGGAGACAGGGGTCGCCTACAATGAGCAGTTCTTC. Its protein is CASSQETGVAYNEQFF.

There are many counts of this clonotype. V usage is TRBV12-5 and J usage is TRBJ2-7; D not resolved. This CDR3 region has 13 residues. CDR1 and CDR2 from the germline V gene are LGHNT and FRNRAP. V shed 6 bases and J shed 3 bases, with 12 bases lying between them. CDR3 residues: CASGPGSYYEQYF. Written as DNA, the CDR3 is TGTGCTAGTGGCCCTGGGTCGTACTACGAGCAGTACTTC.

Ten or more counts support this clonotype. The CDR3 is CASSKEVAGDQPQHF. In DNA, the CDR3 is TGTGCCAGCAGTAAGGAGGTGGCGGGGGATCAGCCCCAGCATTTT. V is TRBV12-3 or TRBV12-4 and J is TRBJ1-5; possible D gene TRBD1, 5 bases. V shed 5 bases and J shed 5 bases, with 16 bases lying between them. The CDR3 sequence is 15 residues long.

This clonotype was recorded many times. The chain has TRBV20-1 and TRBJ1-5, with a tentative D call TRBD1 (5 bases). V lost 2 bases, J lost 4 bases, and 12 bases lay in between. The CDR3 spans 14 residues. CDR1 is DFQATT and CDR2 is SNEGSKA in the germline V gene (reference sequence). The CDR3 sequence: CSARQGGLNQPQHF. The DNA for the CDR3 is TGCAGTGCTAGACAGGGAGGTTTAAATCAGCCCCAGCATTTT.

This clonotype was detected ten times or more. The rearrangement joins TRBV25-1 to TRBJ1-5; D is possibly TRBD1 (5 bases). Germline V CDR1 and CDR2: MGHDK, SYGVNS. CDR3 length: 13 amino acids. With 6 bases removed from V and 1 base from J, the gap between germline ends came to 7 bases. CDR3 bases: TGTGCCAGCAGGGGGGGGAGCAATCAGCCCCAGCATTTT. Its protein is CASRGGSNQPQHF.

In its sample, this clonotype was seen many times. The chain combines TRBV7-2 with TRBJ1-1, with D tentatively TRBD1 (6 bases). Germline V CDR1 and CDR2: SGHTA, FQGNSA. The CDR3 runs to 15 residues. Trimming took off 3 bases at V and 1 base at J, with 12 bases between the two ends. In DNA, the CDR3 is TGTGCCAGCAGCTTCAGGGGACGGGGGAACACTGAAGCTTTCTTT. Encoded protein: CASSFRGRGNTEAFF.

There are a few counts of this clonotype. The V and J genes are TRBV18 and TRBJ2-5, with 7 positions matching TRBD1. Losses at the gene ends were 2 bases for V and 6 bases for J; bases not matched to a gene: 12. CDR1 KGHSH and CDR2 LQKENI come from the germline V gene. The CDR3 length is 16 residues. In DNA form, the CDR3 reads TGTGCCAGCTCACCAGTTACCCGGGACAGAGAAAAGACCCAGTACTTC. Amino acid sequence: CASSPVTRDREKTQYF.

This clonotype appeared many times. For the CDR3, the DNA is TGTGCCAGCACTCCCTTCTTGGGATCTGGGGCCAACGTCCTGACTTTC. Translated, it gives CASTPFLGSGANVLTF. V is TRBV6-5 and J is TRBJ2-6; D gene ambiguous. Trimming removed 7 bases from V and 1 base from J, with 14 bases in between. Germline loops: CDR1 MNHEY, CDR2 SVGAGI. This CDR3 has 16 residues.

This rearrangement joins TRBV9 to TRBJ2-7; 7 bases map to TRBD2. The CDR3 consists of 15 residues. Trimming at V came to 4 bases and at J to 5 bases, leaving 12 bases not matched to a gene. Per the germline V gene, CDR1 is SGDLS and CDR2 is YYNGEE. The CDR3 spells CASSPPGGKGNEQYF. DNA of the CDR3: TGTGCCAGCAGCCCCCCCGGGGGGAAAGGAAACGAGCAGTACTTC.

Only one count was recorded for this clonotype. This chain connects TRBV6-2 or TRBV6-3 to TRBJ1-5, with D uncertain. The CDR3 spans 13 residues. Germline V gene lookup returns CDR1 MNHEY and CDR2 SVGEGT. V lost 7 bases, J lost 0 bases, and 7 bases lay in between. The CDR3 loop is CASTDYSNQPQHF. Written as DNA, the CDR3 is TGTGCCAGCACTGACTATAGCAATCAGCCCCAGCATTTT.

This clonotype has ten or more counts. V usage is TRBV7-8 and J usage is TRBJ2-4; D might be TRBD1 (6 bases). The V end was cut by 4 bases, the J end by 3 bases, with 19 bases between. Germline V gene sequence: CDR1 SGHVS, CDR2 FQNEAQ. The CDR3 spans 17 residues. The CDR3 sequence: CASSSTQGLIGKNIQYF. For the CDR3, the DNA is TGTGCCAGCAGCTCGACCCAGGGGTTAATTGGCAAAAACATTCAGTACTTC.

This clonotype was seen at least ten times. Here the CDR3 DNA reads TGTGCCAGCAGCCAATGGCCCTCGGGTCTTGACGGAAATGAGCAGTTCTTC. Encoded protein: CASSQWPSGLDGNEQFF. J is TRBJ2-1 and V is TRBV7-3, with unresolved D. V was shortened by 5 bases and J by 7 bases, with 24 bases between the two germline ends. The CDR3 extends over 17 amino acids. Germline V CDR1 and CDR2: SGHTA, FQGTGA.

This clonotype appeared many times. This chain links TRBV7-3 with TRBJ2-1; possibly TRBD2 for D (5 bases). V was shortened by 2 bases and J by 0 bases, with 8 bases between the two germline ends. The CDR3 totals 15 residues. Germline V CDR1 and CDR2: SGHTA, FQGTGA. The CDR3, as DNA: TGTGCCAGCAGCTTATCGGGGAGCTCCTACAATGAGCAGTTCTTC. It specifies CASSLSGSSYNEQFF.

This clonotype was picked up many times. The chain has TRBV20-1 and TRBJ2-7; D not resolved. With 7 bases removed from V and 3 bases from J, the gap between germline ends came to 22 bases. The CDR3 has 15 residues. Germline assignment: CDR1 DFQATT and CDR2 SNEGSKA (reference sequence). The CDR3, as DNA: TGCAGTGTGAGGAGCCGGCCCCTCCCCGGCTACGAGCAGTACTTC. This sequence encodes CSVRSRPLPGYEQYF.

Ten or more counts support this clonotype. The chain combines TRBV6-5 with TRBJ2-5, with no clear D. This CDR3 is 15 amino acids long. V dropped 0 bases and J dropped 1 base, with 9 bases sitting between them. The V gene's germline CDR1 is MNHEY and CDR2 SVGAGI. The chain's CDR3 is CASSYSWRTQETQYF. CDR3 DNA sequence: TGTGCCAGCAGTTACTCGTGGCGGACCCAAGAGACCCAGTACTTC.

The table lists this clonotype with many counts. The chain carries TRBV12-3 or TRBV12-4 and TRBJ1-1; D possibly corresponds to TRBD1 (5 bases). The CDR3 runs 14 residues. The germline V and J ends were trimmed by 2 bases and 5 bases, with 12 bases remaining between them. CDR3 nucleotide sequence: TGTGCCAGCAGTTTAAACGTTGGGGGTACTGAAGCTTTCTTT. This sequence encodes CASSLNVGGTEAFF.

At least ten counts were recorded for this clonotype. The gene calls are TRBV3-1 and TRBJ2-5; 8 bases match TRBD1. The CDR3 runs 15 residues. V trimming: 1 base; J trimming: 1 base; junction bases outside the gene matches: 2. The germline gives CDR1 LGHDT, CDR2 YNNKEL (reference sequence). CDR3: CASSQGTGLQETQYF. Written as DNA, the CDR3 is TGTGCCAGCAGCCAAGGGACAGGGCTCCAAGAGACCCAGTACTTC.

This clonotype has ten or more counts. The rearrangement joins TRBV7-2 to TRBJ2-7; the D gene is possibly TRBD1 (6 bases). With 0 bases removed from V and 2 bases from J, the gap between germline ends came to 11 bases. The CDR3 runs 15 residues. The germline CDR1 and CDR2 sequences are SGHTA and FQGNSA. The chain's CDR3 is CASSLASQGTYEQYF. CDR3 coding DNA: TGTGCCAGCAGCTTAGCGAGCCAGGGGACCTACGAGCAGTACTTC.

This clonotype was recorded many times. This sequence joins TRBV9 and TRBJ2-1, with 8 bases aligning to TRBD2. The CDR3 consists of 17 residues. The V gene end was trimmed by 0 bases and the J gene end by 7 bases; junction bases not matched to a gene: 12. Looked up from germline, CDR1 is SGDLS and CDR2 is YYNGEE. CDR3 region: CASSVGVLAGFSNEQFF. The DNA of the CDR3 is TGTGCCAGCAGCGTAGGGGTGTTAGCGGGGTTCTCTAATGAGCAGTTCTTC.